The T cell receptor (beta chain) under discussion was sequenced for a study of response to subunit inactivated influenza vaccine. The CDR3 length is 18 residues. The ends lost 4 bases at V and 0 bases at J; junction bases unmatched: 5. This clonotype was detected a few times. Each CDR3 protein is one row after TCRdb ran MiXCR on the RT-PCR reads. The sample shows approximately 170,000 distinct CDR3 sequences, approximately 12% of them seen only once. Another study also made use of these data, one on T cells expressing NK-cell markers. From that second work: Generation of TCR beta cDNA was performed by 5'RACE template switching incorporating UMIs.

The sequence derives from a man in his forties or fifties who received an inactivated influenza vaccine. Material: CD8+ T cells sorted from PBMCs, obtained about 13 days after vaccination. The V and J genes are TRBV12-3 or TRBV12-4 and TRBJ2-3, with 15 bases fitting TRBD2. CDR3 coding DNA: TGTGCCAGCAGTTCCGGGACTAGCGGGGGGTCTAGCACAGATACGCAGTATTTT. Its protein product is CASSSGTSGGSSTDTQYF.